The 17 T cell receptor beta chains in this list originate from one sample, sequenced in a study of cytomegalovirus exposure and HLA in healthy donors. With 60 Vbeta and 13 Jbeta primers, the PCR was carried out. The data were produced by immunoSEQ multiplex PCR, yet TCRdb's version contains in-frame clones alone and is incomplete. This sample's clone table lists 30,000 to 40,000 clones. Sequenced input: PBMCs. The receptors were gathered from a human donor in good health.

This chain's CDR3 is CASSPGGSSYGYTF. The CDR3 DNA reads as TGTGCCAGCTCCCCGGGAGGGAGCAGCTATGGCTACACCTTC. The chain carries TRBV18 and TRBJ1-2; the D is unclear. The germline V and J ends were trimmed by 6 bases and 4 bases, with 15 bases remaining between them. Germline V gives CDR1 KGHSH, CDR2 LQKENI. The CDR3 runs to 14 residues.

The chain links TRBV5-8 to TRBJ1-6; the D gene is possibly TRBD1 (6 bases). CDR1 and CDR2 from the germline V gene are SGHTS and YDEGEE. The CDR3 has 16 residues. The ends were cut back, 4 bases at V and 1 base at J, with 12 bases in the middle. DNA of the CDR3: TGTGCCAGCAGCATAACCACAGGGTCCTATAATTCACCCCTCCACTTT. Its translation is CASSITTGSYNSPLHF.

The chain employs TRBV28 and TRBJ1-1; D perhaps matches TRBD1 (5 bases). This CDR3 has 16 residues. The germline CDR1 and CDR2 sequences are MDHEN and SYDVKM. Trimming took 7 bases from V and 0 from J, leaving 18 bases between them. CDR3 amino acids: CASTDPEDKLNTEAFF. CDR3 bases: TGTGCCAGCACCGACCCCGAGGACAAGCTGAACACTGAAGCTTTCTTT.

The V gene is TRBV7-9, the J gene TRBJ1-1, with 7 bases lining up with TRBD1. Germline-derived CDR1 and CDR2 are SEHNR and FQNEAQ (reference sequence). The trim removed 5 bases at V and 1 base at J, leaving 4 bases unmatched. The CDR3 runs 14 residues. CDR3 coding DNA: TGTGCCAGCAGCAAGGGACAGCCGAACACTGAAGCTTTCTTT. It is translated as CASSKGQPNTEAFF.

The chain joins TRBV4-2 to TRBJ1-5; 8 bases are a match to TRBD1. Trimming took 4 bases from V and 7 from J; bases not matched to a gene: 6. The CDR3 runs to 14 residues. Per germline, CDR1 LGHNA and CDR2 YNFKEQ. In DNA form, the CDR3 reads TGTGCCAGCAGCCTCGACAGGGGCGGCCAGCCCCAGCATTTT. As protein: CASSLDRGGQPQHF.

The J gene is TRBJ2-5, the V gene TRBV4-1, with 9 bases fitting TRBD2. The J call is in doubt because the DNA end fits TRBJ2-7 better. The CDR3 runs to 15 residues. Germline lookup yields CDR1 MGHRA and CDR2 YSYEKL. The CDR3 spells CASSPATSGAYEQYF. The CDR3 DNA sequence: TGCGCCAGCAGCCCGGCGACTAGCGGAGCCTACGAGCAGTACTTC.

For this clone: Other DNA sequences of this sample code for an identical CDR3. The rearrangement uses TRBV7-9 and TRBJ1-5, with D tentatively TRBD1 (6 bases). The V and J ends lost 1 base and 2 bases respectively, with 9 bases between them. The germline gives CDR1 SEHNR, CDR2 FQNEAQ (reference sequence). This CDR3 contains 15 residues. The CDR3 loop reads CASSLGGQGNQPQHF. In nucleotides, the CDR3 is TGTGCCAGCAGCTTAGGGGGGCAGGGCAATCAGCCCCAGCATTTT.

The chain combines TRBV28 with TRBJ1-1; 8 bases map to TRBD1. Germline V gene sequence: CDR1 MDHEN, CDR2 SYDVKM. The CDR3 runs 15 residues. Losses at the gene ends were 3 bases for V and 0 bases for J; bases not matched to a gene: 3. CDR3 region: CASSLGTGMNTEAFF. The DNA of the CDR3 is TGTGCCAGCAGTTTGGGGACAGGTATGAACACTGAAGCTTTCTTT.

CDR3: CASRGGGENGYTF. CDR3 coding DNA: TGTGCCAGCAGGGGGGGTGGGGAAAATGGCTACACCTTC. The chain has TRBV28 and TRBJ1-2; D perhaps matches TRBD1 (5 bases). V lost 6 bases and J lost 6, with 14 bases in between. Germline V lookup: CDR1 MDHEN, CDR2 SYDVKM. The CDR3 runs to 13 residues.

V usage is TRBV27 and J usage is TRBJ2-7; 8 bases are a match to TRBD1. The CDR3 length is 14 residues. J was trimmed by 4 bases and V by 6 bases; bases with no gene match: 8. Germline CDR1 MNHEY, CDR2 SMNVEV (reference sequence). The CDR3 reads CASRPTGGNYEQYF. Here the CDR3 DNA reads TGTGCCAGCAGGCCCACAGGGGGGAATTACGAGCAGTACTTC.

The chain combines TRBV5-6 with TRBJ1-3, with 10 nucleotides matching TRBD1. Trimming at V came to 1 base and at J to 7 bases, leaving 8 bases not matched to a gene. Per the germline V gene, CDR1 is SGHDT and CDR2 is YYEEEE. This CDR3 has 16 amino acids. CDR3 coding DNA: TGTGCCAGCAGCTTGCTGGGGGGACAGGGGACCAACACCATATATTTT. Translation gives CASSLLGGQGTNTIYF.

The chain joins TRBV5-5 to TRBJ2-3; the match to TRBD2 covers 10 bases. V shed 1 base, J shed 6 bases, and the junction held 8 bases outside the gene matches. This CDR3 region has 16 residues. Germline V gene lookup returns CDR1 SGHKS and CDR2 YYEKEE (reference sequence). CDR3 coding DNA: TGTGCCAGCAGCTTGAGGGCTAGCGGGGGATCGGATACGCAGTATTTT. It codes for CASSLRASGGSDTQYF.

This chain connects TRBV21-1 to TRBJ1-2; whether TRBD1, the table's D call, matches the DNA was not checked. TRBV21-1 is tagged as a pseudogene. The CDR3 has 17 amino acids. The CDR3: CASSLSHPRGRNYGYTF. The CDR3, as DNA: TGTGCCAGCAGCTTGTCCCATCCCAGGGGGCGAAACTATGGCTACACCTTC.

The chain couples TRBV6-5 to TRBJ1-4, with D uncertain. CDR3 length: 13 amino acids. The V end was cut by 6 bases, the J end by 8 bases, with 13 bases between. Germline CDR1 reads MNHEY; CDR2 reads SVGAGI. CDR3 sequence (DNA): TGTGCCAGCAGACCCCACTCACGGGAAAAACTGTTTTTT. It translates to CASRPHSREKLFF.

The rearrangement links TRBV4-1 to TRBJ2-6; TRBD1 might be the D (6 bases). The CDR3 spans 17 residues. Germline values: CDR1 MGHRA, CDR2 YSYEKL. V was cut by 4 bases and J by 0 bases, with 13 bases left in between. The CDR3 sequence: CASSPGQNPSGANVLTF. For the CDR3, the DNA is TGCGCCAGCAGCCCTGGACAGAACCCCTCTGGGGCCAACGTCCTGACTTTC.

The J gene is TRBJ2-7, the V gene TRBV9; 7 bases fit TRBD2. The V gene end was trimmed by 0 bases and the J gene end by 2 bases; junction bases not matched to a gene: 8. The CDR3 runs to 16 residues. Germline CDR1 is SGDLS and CDR2 is YYNGEE. The CDR3 nucleotides read TGTGCCAGCAGCGTAGCTGAGACTAGCAGGACCTACGAGCAGTACTTC. It yields the protein CASSVAETSRTYEQYF.

V is TRBV27 and J is TRBJ1-2, with 11 bases identical to TRBD1. Germline loops: CDR1 MNHEY, CDR2 SMNVEV (reference sequence). Germline trimming cut 4 bases from V and 6 bases from J; bases unmatched to any gene: 10. The CDR3 is 16 amino acids. CDR3 sequence reads: CASSSLTGQGANGYTF. CDR3 sequence (DNA): TGTGCCAGCAGTTCCCTGACCGGACAGGGGGCGAATGGCTACACCTTC.